The next 3 T cell receptor beta chains were all read from a single sample in a study of esophageal squamous cell carcinoma under preoperative chemotherapy (dated by TCRdb to 2016 to 2018). Libraries were built with PCR. TCRdb records HiSeq X Ten as the sequencer. The public sequencing data were trimmed at Q25 with fastp and processed into clonotypes with MiXCR by TCRdb, which kept only in-frame beta chains. Rows are unified per CDR3 protein, each entry keeping the most common DNA and genes. Recorded for this sample are more than 10,000 distinct CDR3 sequences; 45% to 55% of them occurred a single time. The top ten hold 16% of the sample. The time point label corresponds to: before preoperative PTX-NDP chemotherapy. The specimen was collected from a patient given preoperative chemotherapy. The origin of the receptors is a human donor with esophageal squamous cell carcinoma. The donor label of this sample is uncertain.

As regards this clonotype: Relative to the germline gene, one junction end is altered; a read error may explain this. The J gene is TRBJ2-3, the V gene TRBV6-1; the match to TRBD2 covers 8 bases. The CDR3 loop spans 16 amino acids. The germline V gene encodes CDR1 MNHNS and CDR2 SASEGT. The CDR3 sequence: CASSESGGRAKNTQYF. CDR3 in DNA: TGTGCCAGCAGTGAATCGGGGGGGAGAGCCAAAAACACTCAGTACTTT.

The V and J genes are TRBV6-8 and TRBJ2-3, with D perhaps assigned TRBD1 or TRBD2 (5 bases each). The end of the DNA aligns better with TRBJ2-7, so the J call may be wrong. The CDR3 runs 16 residues. Germline assignment: CDR1 MNHGY and CDR2 SAAAGT. This CDR3 reads CASRVSGLSAKNTQYF. For the CDR3, the DNA is TGTGCCAGCCGCGTATCGGGGCTGAGCGCCAAAAACACGCAGTACTTC.

The rearrangement uses TRBV6-1 and TRBJ1-2; D may be TRBD1 (5 bases). The V end lost 6 bases, the J end lost 8 bases, and 7 bases lay between the germline ends. There are 10 residues in the CDR3. CDR1 is MNHNS, CDR2 SASEGT, per germline. The CDR3 sequence is CASREGGYTF. The CDR3 coding sequence is TGTGCCAGCAGGGAGGGGGGCTACACCTTC.